The entry that follows covers one T cell receptor (beta chain) sequence. Antigen specificity is unknown. This table comes from immunoSEQ multiplex PCR, and its TCRdb copy is limited to in-frame clones, with some not included. This table has around 95,000 clones, about 91% appearing once. CDR1 and CDR2 from the germline V gene are MDHEN and SYDVKM. CDR3 length: 12 residues. V lost 5 bases to trimming and J lost 5 bases, with 9 bases between them. The data were obtained in a study of siplizumab effects on memory and regulatory T cells. Findings of the study overall: Alloreactive sequences traceable to unstimulated CD4+ memory cells declined significantly under siplizumab. The mean Treg-derived percentage of mappable alloreactive CD4+ clones was 60% to 70% with siplizumab compared with approximately 28% in controls.

Sequences were obtained from CD4+ T cells sorted from blood. The V call is TRBV28, the J call TRBJ1-1; TRBD1 might be the D (6 bases). This clonotype was sampled from a human donor in good health. CDR3 amino acids: CASSHQGTEAFF. In DNA form, the CDR3 reads TGTGCCAGCAGTCATCAGGGGACTGAAGCTTTCTTT.